This T cell receptor beta chain came from a study of T-cell reconstitution after alpha-beta-depleted transplantation in children. Many counts were recorded for this clonotype. The TCRbeta library incorporated unique molecular identifiers. TCRdb re-derived calls from the PCR reads in MiXCR, one entry per CDR3 protein. The sample carries around 800,000 distinct CDR3 sequences, about 15% recorded once. Trimming removed 6 bases at V and 6 bases at J, with 12 bases between. CDR1 is SNHLY, CDR2 FYNNEI, per germline. The CDR3 length is 13 residues. The sequence came from a male patient aged 10-17 years who had a stem cell transplant for acute lymphoblastic leukemia, so the T cells may come from the graft donor. The chain couples TRBV2 to TRBJ2-1; perhaps TRBD2 as D (6 bases). The material sequenced was PBMCs, mostly from graft donor cells, taken 360 days after TCRalphabeta/CD19-depleted stem cell transplant. The CDR3 coding sequence is TGTGCCAGCAGCGAGGGGACTCCCAATGAGCAGTTCTTC. This encodes CASSEGTPNEQFF.